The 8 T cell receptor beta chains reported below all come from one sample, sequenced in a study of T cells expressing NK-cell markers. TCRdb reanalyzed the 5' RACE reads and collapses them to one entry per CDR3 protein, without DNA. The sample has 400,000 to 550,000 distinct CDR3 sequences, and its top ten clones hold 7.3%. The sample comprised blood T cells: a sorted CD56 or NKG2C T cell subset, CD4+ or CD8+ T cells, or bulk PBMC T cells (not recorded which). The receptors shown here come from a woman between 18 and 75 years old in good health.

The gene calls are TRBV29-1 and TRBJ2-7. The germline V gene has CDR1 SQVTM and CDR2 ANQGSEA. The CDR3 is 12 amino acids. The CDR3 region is CSVASDSYEQYF.

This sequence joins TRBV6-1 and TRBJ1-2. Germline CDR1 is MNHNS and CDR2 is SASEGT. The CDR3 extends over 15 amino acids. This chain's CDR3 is CASSDRAHLNYGYTF.

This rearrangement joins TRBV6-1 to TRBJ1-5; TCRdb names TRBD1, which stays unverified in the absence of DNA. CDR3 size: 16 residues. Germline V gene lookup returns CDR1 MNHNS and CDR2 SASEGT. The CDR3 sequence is CASSVGGDRQNQPQHF.

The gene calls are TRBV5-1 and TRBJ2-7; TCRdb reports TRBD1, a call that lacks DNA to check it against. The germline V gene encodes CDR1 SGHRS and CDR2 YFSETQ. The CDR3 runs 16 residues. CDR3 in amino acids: CASSPAPGQGPGEQYF.

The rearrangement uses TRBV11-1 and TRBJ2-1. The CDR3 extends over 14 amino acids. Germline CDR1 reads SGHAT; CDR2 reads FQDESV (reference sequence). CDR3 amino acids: CASRHRPDRNEQFF.

The CDR3 region is CSARDSEKPSSYNEQFF. The rearrangement links TRBV20-1 to TRBJ2-1. The CDR3 loop spans 17 amino acids. Germline CDR1 DFQATT, CDR2 SNEGSKA (reference sequence).

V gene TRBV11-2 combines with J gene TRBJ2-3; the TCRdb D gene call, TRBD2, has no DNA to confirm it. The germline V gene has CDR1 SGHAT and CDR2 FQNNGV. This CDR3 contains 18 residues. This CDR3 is CASSLTSGGAGSTDTQYF.

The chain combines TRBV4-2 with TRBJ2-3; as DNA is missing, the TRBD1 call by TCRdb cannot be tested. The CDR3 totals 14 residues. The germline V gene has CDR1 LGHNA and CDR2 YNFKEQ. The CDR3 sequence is CASSQGPGTDTQYF.